This T cell receptor beta chain appears in the sequencing data of a study of blood T cell repertoires in COVID-19. Whole-study context: Samples taken during acute and convalescent COVID-19 were collected in the United States, Italy and Spain.

Authors' processing steps: It was from reference gene primer amplification that nucleated cell counts were estimated. Libraries were prepared by immunoSEQ multiplex PCR; TCRdb keeps only in-frame clonotypes and omits some of them. V and J calls and clone size come straight from that table; D and trimming were deduced from the DNA. Here the sample spans a few hundred thousand clones, 70% to 90% being singletons. Germline V CDR1 and CDR2: SGHKS, YYEKEE (reference sequence). The length of the CDR3 is 17 residues. V lost 4 bases and J lost 2, with 21 bases in between. Only one count was recorded for this clone. Cohorts were based on clinical histories the participants reported.

The genes are TRBV5-5 and TRBJ1-2; tentatively, D is TRBD1 (6 bases). Sequenced: PBMCs or T cells enriched from blood (not recorded which). The receptor was derived from a man aged 30 to 45 who had recovered from COVID-19. The CDR3 reads CASSPFPTGSTNYGYTF. CDR3 DNA: TGTGCCAGCAGCCCATTCCCGACAGGCTCAACAAACTATGGCTACACCTTC.